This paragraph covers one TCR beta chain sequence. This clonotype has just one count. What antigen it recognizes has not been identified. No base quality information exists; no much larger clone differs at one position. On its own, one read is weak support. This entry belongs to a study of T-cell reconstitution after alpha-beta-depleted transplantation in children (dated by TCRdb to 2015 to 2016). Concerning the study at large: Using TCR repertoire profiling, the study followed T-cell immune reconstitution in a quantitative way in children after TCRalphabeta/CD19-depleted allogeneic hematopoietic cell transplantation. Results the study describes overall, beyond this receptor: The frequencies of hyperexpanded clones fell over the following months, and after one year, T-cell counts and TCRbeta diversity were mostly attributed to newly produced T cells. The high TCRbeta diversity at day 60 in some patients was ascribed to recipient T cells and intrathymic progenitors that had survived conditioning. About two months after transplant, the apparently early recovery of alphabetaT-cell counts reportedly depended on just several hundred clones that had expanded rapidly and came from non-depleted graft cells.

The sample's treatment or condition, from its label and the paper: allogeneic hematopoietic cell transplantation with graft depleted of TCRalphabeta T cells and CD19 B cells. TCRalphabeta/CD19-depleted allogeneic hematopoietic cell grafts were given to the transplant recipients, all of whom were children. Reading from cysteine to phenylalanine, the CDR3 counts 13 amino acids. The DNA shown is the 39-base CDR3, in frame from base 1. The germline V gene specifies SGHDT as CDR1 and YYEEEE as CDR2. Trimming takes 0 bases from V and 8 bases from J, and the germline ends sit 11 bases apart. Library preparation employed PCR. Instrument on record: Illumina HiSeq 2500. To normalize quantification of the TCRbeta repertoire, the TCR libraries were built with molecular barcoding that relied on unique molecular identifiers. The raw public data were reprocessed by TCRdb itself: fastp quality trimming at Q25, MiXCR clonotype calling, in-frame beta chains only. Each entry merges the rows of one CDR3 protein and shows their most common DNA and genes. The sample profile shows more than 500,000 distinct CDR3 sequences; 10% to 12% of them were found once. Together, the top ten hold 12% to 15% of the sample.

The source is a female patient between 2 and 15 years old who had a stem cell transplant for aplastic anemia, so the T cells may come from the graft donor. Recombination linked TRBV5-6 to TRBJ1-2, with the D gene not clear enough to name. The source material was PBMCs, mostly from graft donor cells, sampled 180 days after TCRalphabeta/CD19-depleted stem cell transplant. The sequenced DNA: TGTGCCAGCAGCTTGGACATCGAGGTCGGCTACACCTTC. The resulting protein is CASSLDIEVGYTF.